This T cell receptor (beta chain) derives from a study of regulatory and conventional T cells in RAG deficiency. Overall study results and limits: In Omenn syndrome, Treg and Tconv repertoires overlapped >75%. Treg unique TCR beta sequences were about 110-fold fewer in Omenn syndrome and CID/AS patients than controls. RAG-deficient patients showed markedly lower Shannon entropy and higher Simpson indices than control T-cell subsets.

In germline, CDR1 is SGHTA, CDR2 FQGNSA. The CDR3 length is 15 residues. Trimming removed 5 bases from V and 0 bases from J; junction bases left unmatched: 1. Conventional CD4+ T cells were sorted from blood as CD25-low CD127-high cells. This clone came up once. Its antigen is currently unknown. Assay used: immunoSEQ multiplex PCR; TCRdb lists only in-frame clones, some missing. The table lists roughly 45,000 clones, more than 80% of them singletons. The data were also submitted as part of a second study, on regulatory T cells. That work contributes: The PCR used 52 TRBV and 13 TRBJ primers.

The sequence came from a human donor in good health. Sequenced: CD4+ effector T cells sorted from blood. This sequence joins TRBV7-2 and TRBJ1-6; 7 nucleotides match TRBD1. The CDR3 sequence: CASSPGGSYNSPLHF. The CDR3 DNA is TGTGCCAGCAGCCCAGGGGGCTCCTATAATTCACCCCTCCACTTT.